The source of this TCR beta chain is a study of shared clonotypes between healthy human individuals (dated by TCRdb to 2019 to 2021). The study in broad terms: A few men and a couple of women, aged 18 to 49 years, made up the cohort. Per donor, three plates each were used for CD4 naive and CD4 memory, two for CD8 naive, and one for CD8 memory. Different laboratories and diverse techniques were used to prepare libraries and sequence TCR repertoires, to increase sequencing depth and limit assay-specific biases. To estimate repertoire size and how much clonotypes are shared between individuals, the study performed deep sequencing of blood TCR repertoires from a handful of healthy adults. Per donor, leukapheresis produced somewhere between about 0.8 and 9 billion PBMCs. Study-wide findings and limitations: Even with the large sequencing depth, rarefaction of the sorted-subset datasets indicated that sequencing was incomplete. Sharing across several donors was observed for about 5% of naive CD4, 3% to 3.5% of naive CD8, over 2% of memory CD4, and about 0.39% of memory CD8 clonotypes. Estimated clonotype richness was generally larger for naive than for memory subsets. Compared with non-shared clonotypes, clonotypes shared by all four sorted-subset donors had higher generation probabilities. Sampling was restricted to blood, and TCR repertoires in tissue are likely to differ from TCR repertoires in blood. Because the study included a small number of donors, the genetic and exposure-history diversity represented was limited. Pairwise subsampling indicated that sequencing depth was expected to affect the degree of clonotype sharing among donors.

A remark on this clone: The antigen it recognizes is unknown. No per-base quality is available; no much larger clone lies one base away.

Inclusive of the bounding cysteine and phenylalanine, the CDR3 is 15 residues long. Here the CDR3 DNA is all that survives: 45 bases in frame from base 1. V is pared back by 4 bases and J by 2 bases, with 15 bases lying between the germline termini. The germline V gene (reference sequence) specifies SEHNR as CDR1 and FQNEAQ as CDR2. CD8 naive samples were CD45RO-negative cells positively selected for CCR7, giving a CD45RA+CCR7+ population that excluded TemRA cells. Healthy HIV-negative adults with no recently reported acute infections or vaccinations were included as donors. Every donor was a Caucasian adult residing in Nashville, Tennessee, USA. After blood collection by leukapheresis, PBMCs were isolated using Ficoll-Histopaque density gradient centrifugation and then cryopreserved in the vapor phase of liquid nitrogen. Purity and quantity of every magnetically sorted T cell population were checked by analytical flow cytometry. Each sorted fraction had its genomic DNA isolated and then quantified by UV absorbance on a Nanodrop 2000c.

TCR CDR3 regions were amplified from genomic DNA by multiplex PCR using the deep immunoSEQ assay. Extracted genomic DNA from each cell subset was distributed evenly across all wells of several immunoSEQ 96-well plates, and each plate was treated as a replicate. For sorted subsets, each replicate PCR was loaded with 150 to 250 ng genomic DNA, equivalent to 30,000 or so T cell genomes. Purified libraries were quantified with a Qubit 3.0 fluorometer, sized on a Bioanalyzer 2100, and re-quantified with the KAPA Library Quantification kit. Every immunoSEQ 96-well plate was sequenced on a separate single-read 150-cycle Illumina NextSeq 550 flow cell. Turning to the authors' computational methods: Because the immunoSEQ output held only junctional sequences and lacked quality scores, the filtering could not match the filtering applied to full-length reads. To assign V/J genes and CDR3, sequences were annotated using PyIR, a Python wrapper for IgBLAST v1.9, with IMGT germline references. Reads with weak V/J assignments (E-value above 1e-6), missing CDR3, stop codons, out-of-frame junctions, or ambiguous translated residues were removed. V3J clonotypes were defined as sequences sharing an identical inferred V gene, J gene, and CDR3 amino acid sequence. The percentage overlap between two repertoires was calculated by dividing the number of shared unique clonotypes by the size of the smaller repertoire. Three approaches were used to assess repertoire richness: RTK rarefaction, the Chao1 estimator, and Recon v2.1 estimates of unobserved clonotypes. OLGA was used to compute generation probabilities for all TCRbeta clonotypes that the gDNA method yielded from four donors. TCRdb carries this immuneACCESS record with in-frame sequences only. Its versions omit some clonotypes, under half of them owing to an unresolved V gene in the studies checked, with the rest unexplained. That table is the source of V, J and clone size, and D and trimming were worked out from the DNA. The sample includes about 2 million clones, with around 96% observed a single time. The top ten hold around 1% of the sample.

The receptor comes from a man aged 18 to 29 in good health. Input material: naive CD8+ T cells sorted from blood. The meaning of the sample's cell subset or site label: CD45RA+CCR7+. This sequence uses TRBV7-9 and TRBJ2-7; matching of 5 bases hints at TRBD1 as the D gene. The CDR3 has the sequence CASSSIETVPYEQYF. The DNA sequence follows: TGTGCCAGCAGCTCGATCGAGACAGTCCCCTACGAGCAGTACTTC.